This entry concerns a single TCR beta chain. Its cognate antigen has yet to be identified. Base qualities are not recorded, but no much larger clone differs from it by a single base. The data are from a study of shared clonotypes between healthy human individuals (dated by TCRdb to between 2020 and 2021). Broadly, across the study: A couple of women and a few men aged 18 to 49 years were included in the cohort. Per donor, three plates each were used for CD4 naive and CD4 memory, two for CD8 naive, and one for CD8 memory. Libraries were prepared and TCR repertoires were sequenced by different laboratories using diverse techniques, in order to increase sequencing depth and limit assay-specific biases. To estimate repertoire size and how much clonotypes are shared between individuals, the study performed deep sequencing of blood TCR repertoires from 4 to 6 healthy adults. Each donor's leukapheresis produced roughly between about 0.9 and 9.5 billion PBMCs. General study outcomes and caveats: Sampling was restricted to blood, and TCR repertoires in tissues likely differ from the TCR repertoires found in blood. Across a few donors, 5% to 6% of naive CD4, over 3% of naive CD8, 2% to 2.5% of memory CD4, and approximately 0.4% of memory CD8 clonotypes were shared. Larger estimated clonotype richness was generally found for naive subsets than for memory subsets. Because the study included a small number of donors, the genetic and exposure-history diversity represented was limited. Pairwise subsampling indicated that sequencing depth was expected to affect the degree of clonotype sharing among donors. Even with the large sequencing depth, rarefaction of the sorted-subset datasets indicated that sequencing was incomplete. Clonotypes shared by all four sorted-subset donors showed higher generation probabilities than non-shared clonotypes.

Trimming costs V 5 bases and J 1 base, and their ends lie 8 bases apart. For CDR1 and CDR2, the germline V gene (reference sequence) lists PRHDT and FYEKMQ. The CDR3 runs 13 amino acids, cysteine and phenylalanine included. Left in the record is the CDR3 DNA by itself, 39 bases read in frame from the first base. TCR CDR3 regions were amplified from genomic DNA by multiplex PCR using the deep immunoSEQ assay. Extracted genomic DNA from each cell subset was distributed evenly across all wells of several immunoSEQ 96-well plates, and each plate was treated as a replicate. For sorted subsets, approximately 210 ng of genomic DNA, equivalent to roughly 30,000 T cell genomes, went into each replicate PCR. Purified libraries were quantified with a Qubit 3.0 fluorometer, sized on a Bioanalyzer 2100, and re-quantified with the KAPA Library Quantification kit. Every immunoSEQ 96-well plate was sequenced on a dedicated single-read 150-cycle Illumina NextSeq 550 flow cell. Per the source publication's procedure: Because only junctional sequences without quality scores were contained in the immunoSEQ output, filtering matching that applied to full-length reads could not be performed. Sequences were annotated with PyIR, a Python wrapper for IgBLAST v1.9, using IMGT germline references to assign V/J genes and CDR3. Any read was removed if the V/J assignment was weak (E-value above 1e-6), the CDR3 was missing, or the read contained stop codons, out-of-frame junctions, or ambiguous translated residues. V3J clonotypes were defined as sequences sharing an identical inferred V gene, J gene, and CDR3 amino acid sequence. The percentage overlap between two repertoires was calculated by dividing the number of shared unique clonotypes by the size of the smaller repertoire. Richness of each repertoire was evaluated using RTK rarefaction, the Chao1 estimator, and Recon v2.1 estimates of unobserved clonotypes. Generation probabilities for all TCRbeta clonotypes obtained by the gDNA method from a handful of donors were computed using OLGA. TCRdb stores this immuneACCESS table with in-frame sequences only. Part of the clones is absent; in the studies checked, under half of the shortfall reflects unresolved V genes, and no reason is known for the rest. That table supplies the V and J calls and clone size; D and trimming were determined from the DNA. This sample lists more than 2,000,000 clones; more than 80% were detected once. Over 0.12% of the sample lies in the top ten.

Donors were healthy HIV-negative adults with no recently reported acute infections or vaccinations. Only Caucasian adults living in Nashville, Tennessee, USA were represented among the donors. CD4+ T cells were enriched by magnetic negative selection, after which naive cells were positively selected on CD45RA and the negative fraction was taken as the memory subset. Blood was collected by leukapheresis, and PBMCs were isolated by Ficoll-Histopaque density gradient centrifugation and then cryopreserved in liquid nitrogen vapor phase. Analytical flow cytometry was used to check the purity and quantity of each magnetically sorted T cell population. Each sorted fraction had its genomic DNA isolated and then quantified by UV absorbance on a Nanodrop 2000c.

The sequence links TRBV13 to TRBJ1-1, with the D gene too uncertain to name. This sequence originates from a man aged 18 to 29 in good health. The sample taken for sequencing was naive CD4+ T cells sorted from blood. Explained via the paper, the cell subset or site label denotes: CD45RA+ positively selected. For the CDR3, the sequence is CASSADTNTEAFF. The nucleotides are TGTGCCAGCAGCGCCGACACGAACACTGAAGCTTTCTTT.